Shown below are 7 T cell receptor beta chains from a single sample sequenced in a study of T cells in Graves' hyperthyroidism and ophthalmopathy. Template material for amplifying TCR beta CDR3 regions consisted of RNA transcripts. HTBI primers were used for first-round RT-PCR of the TCR CDR3. TCRdb reprocessed the multiplex PCR reads with MiXCR, giving one entry per CDR3 protein. The sample lists roughly 640,000 distinct CDR3 sequences; roughly a sixth were seen once. The specimen sequenced was blood. Source of these receptors: a woman aged 40-49 years with Graves' ophthalmopathy.

This clonotype showed up many times. The V call is TRBV2, the J call TRBJ2-3, with 11 bases identical to TRBD2. V lost 6 bases, J lost 0 bases, and 8 bases stayed unmatched. CDR1 SNHLY and CDR2 FYNNEI come from the germline V gene. The CDR3 has 17 amino acids. The CDR3 spells CASSSGTSGISTDTQYF. CDR3 DNA: TGTGCCAGCAGCTCCGGGACTAGCGGAATTAGCACAGATACGCAGTATTTT.

This clonotype was observed at least ten times. The chain uses TRBV20-1 and TRBJ1-5; perhaps TRBD1 as D (5 bases). The V end was cut by 3 bases, the J end by 5 bases, with 23 bases between. The CDR3 has 17 residues. CDR1 and CDR2 from the germline V gene are DFQATT and SNEGSKA (reference sequence). CDR3 bases: TGCAGTGCTAGTGCAGGGATTTACCCCGTTCCGGATCAGCCCCAGCATTTT. It specifies CSASAGIYPVPDQPQHF.

This sequence joins TRBV4-1 and TRBJ2-3; D remains ambiguous. This CDR3 contains 14 residues. Looked up from germline, CDR1 is MGHRA and CDR2 is YSYEKL. V lost 4 bases and J lost 5, with 13 bases in between. The chain's CDR3 is CASSLMDAEDTQYF. The CDR3, as DNA: TGCGCCAGCAGCCTGATGGACGCGGAAGATACGCAGTATTTT.

This clonotype has a handful of counts. The CDR3 DNA is TGTGCCAGCATAGAGGGCCAGGGTAATCAGCCCCAGCATTTT. Amino acids: CASIEGQGNQPQHF. This sequence joins TRBV2 and TRBJ1-5, with TRBD1 as a possible D gene (5 bases). This CDR3 has 14 amino acids. Germline V gene sequence: CDR1 SNHLY, CDR2 FYNNEI. The V gene lost 7 bases and the J gene lost 4 bases, with 14 bases spanning the gap.

This clonotype has a handful of counts. V is TRBV28 and J is TRBJ2-1; D could derive from TRBD1 or TRBD2 (5 bases each). CDR3 length: 12 residues. V lost 8 bases and J 15 bases, leaving 20 bases between the germline ends. The V gene's germline CDR1 is MDHEN and CDR2 SYDVKM. The CDR3 loop is CASGSLGEIPFF. The CDR3 coding sequence is TGTGCCAGCGGTAGTTTAGGGGAGATCCCGTTCTTC.

This chain joins TRBV6-1 and TRBJ1-2; 9 nucleotides line up with TRBD1. V lost 5 bases to trimming and J lost 5 bases; unmatched junction nucleotides: 3. Germline V gene lookup returns CDR1 MNHNS and CDR2 SASEGT. The CDR3 sequence is 13 residues long. CDR3 amino acids: CASSRTGEYGYTF. The CDR3 DNA follows: TGTGCCAGCAGTCGGACAGGGGAGTATGGCTACACCTTC.

V usage is TRBV28 and J usage is TRBJ2-7; 14 positions agree with TRBD2. This CDR3 contains 16 residues. Germline CDR1 MDHEN, CDR2 SYDVKM. After removal of 6 bases from V and 5 bases from J, the junction contained 9 bases not matched to a gene. DNA for the CDR3: TGTGCCAGCAGCGACGGGACTAGCGGGAGACGCGACGAGCAGTACTTC. This codes for CASSDGTSGRRDEQYF.